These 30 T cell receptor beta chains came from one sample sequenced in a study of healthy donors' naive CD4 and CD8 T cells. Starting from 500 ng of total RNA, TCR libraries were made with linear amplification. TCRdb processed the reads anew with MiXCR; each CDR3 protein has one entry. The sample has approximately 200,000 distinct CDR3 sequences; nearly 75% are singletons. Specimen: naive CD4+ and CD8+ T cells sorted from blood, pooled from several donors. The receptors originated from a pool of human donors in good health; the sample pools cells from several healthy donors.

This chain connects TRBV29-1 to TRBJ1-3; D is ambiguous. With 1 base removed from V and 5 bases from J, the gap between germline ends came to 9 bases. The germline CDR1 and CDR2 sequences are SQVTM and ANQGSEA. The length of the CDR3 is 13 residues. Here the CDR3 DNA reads TGCAGCGTTGAAGTAGGGCTCCGAAACACCATATATTTT. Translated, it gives CSVEVGLRNTIYF. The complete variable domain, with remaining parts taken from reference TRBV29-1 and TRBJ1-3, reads SAVISQKPSRDICQRGTSLTIQCQVDSQVTMMFWYRQQPGQSLTLIATANQGSEATYESGFVIDKFPISRPNLTFSTLTVSNMSPEDSSIYLCSVEVGLRNTIYFGEGSWLTVV.

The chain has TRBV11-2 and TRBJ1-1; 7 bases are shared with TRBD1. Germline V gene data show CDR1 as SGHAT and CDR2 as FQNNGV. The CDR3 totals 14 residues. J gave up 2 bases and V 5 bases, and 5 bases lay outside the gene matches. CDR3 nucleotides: TGTGCCAGCAGCGCGGACAGGACCAACACTGAAGCTTTCTTT. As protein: CASSADRTNTEAFF. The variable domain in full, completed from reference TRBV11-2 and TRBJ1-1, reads EAGVAQSPRYKIIEKRQSVAFWCNPISGHATLYWYQQILGQGPKLLIQFQNNGVVDDSQLPKDRFSAERLKGVDSTLKIQPAKLEDSAVYLCASSADRTNTEAFFGQGTRLTVV.

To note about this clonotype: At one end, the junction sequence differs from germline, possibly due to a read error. CDR3 nucleotides: TGCGCCAGCAGTTTGGTTACTGACGAGCAGTACTTC. This translates into CASSLVTDEQYF. The chain combines TRBV5-1 with TRBJ2-7; D remains unclear. CDR3 length: 12 amino acids. CDR1 and CDR2 (germline): SGHRS, YFSETQ.

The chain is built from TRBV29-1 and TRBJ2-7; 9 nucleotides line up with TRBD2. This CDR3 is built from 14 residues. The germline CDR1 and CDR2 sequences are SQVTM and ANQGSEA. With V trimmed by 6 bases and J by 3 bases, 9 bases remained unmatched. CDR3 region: CSVISGSKRYEQYF. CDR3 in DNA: TGCAGCGTGATTAGCGGGAGTAAGCGCTACGAGCAGTACTTC.

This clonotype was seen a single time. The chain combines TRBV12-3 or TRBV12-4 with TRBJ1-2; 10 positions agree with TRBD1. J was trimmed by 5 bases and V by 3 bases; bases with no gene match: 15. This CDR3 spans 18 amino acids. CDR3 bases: TGTGCCAGCAGTTTCAGGGGGACAGGGGTCGGCGATTTATATGGCTACACCTTC. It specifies CASSFRGTGVGDLYGYTF.

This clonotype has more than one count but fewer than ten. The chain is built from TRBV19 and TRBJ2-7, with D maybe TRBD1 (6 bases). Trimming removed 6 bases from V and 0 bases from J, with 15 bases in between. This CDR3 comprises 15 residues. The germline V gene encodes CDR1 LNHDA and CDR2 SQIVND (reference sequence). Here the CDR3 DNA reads TGTGCCAGTAGCAAGACAGGTCCTAGCTCCTACGAGCAGTACTTC. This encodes CASSKTGPSSYEQYF.

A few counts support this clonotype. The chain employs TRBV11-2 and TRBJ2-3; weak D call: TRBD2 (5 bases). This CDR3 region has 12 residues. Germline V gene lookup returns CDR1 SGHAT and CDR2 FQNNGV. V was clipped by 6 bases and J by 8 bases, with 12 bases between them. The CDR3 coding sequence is TGTGCCAGCAGAGCACTAGTAGCTACGCAGTATTTT. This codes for CASRALVATQYF.

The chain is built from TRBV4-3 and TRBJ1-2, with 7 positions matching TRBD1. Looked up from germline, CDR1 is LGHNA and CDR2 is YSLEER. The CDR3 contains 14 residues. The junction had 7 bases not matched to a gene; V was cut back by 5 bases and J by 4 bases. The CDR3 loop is CASSTAGQVYGYTF. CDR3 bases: TGCGCCAGCAGCACGGCTGGACAGGTCTATGGCTACACCTTC.

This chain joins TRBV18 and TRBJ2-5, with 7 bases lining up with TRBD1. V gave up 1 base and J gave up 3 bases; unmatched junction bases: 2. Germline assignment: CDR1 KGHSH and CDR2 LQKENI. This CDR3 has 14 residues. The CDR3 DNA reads TGTGCCAGCTCACCACGGACAGGAGAAGAGACCCAGTACTTC. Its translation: CASSPRTGEETQYF.

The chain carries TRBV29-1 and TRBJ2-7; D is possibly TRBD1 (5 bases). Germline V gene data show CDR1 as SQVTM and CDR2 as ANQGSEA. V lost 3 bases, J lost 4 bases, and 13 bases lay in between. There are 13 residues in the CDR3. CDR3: CSVDDSTGYEQYF. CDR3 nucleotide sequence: TGCAGCGTTGATGACTCAACAGGATACGAGCAGTACTTC.

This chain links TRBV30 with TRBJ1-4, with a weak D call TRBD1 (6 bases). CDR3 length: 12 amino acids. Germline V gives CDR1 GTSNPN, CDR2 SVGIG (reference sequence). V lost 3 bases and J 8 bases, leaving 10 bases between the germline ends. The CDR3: CAWRQGSEKLFF. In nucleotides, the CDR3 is TGTGCCTGGAGACAGGGTTCGGAAAAACTGTTTTTT.

The CDR3 is CASSFTGDAFF. The CDR3 nucleotides are TGTGCCAGCAGTTTTACGGGGGATGCTTTCTTT. The V and J genes are TRBV25-1 and TRBJ1-1; TRBD1 is a possible D gene (5 bases). Germline CDR1 is MGHDK and CDR2 is SYGVNS. There are 11 residues in the CDR3. V lost 5 bases, J lost 11 bases, and 12 bases lay in between. The complete variable domain, with remaining parts taken from reference TRBV25-1 and TRBJ1-1, reads EADIYQTPRYLVIGTGKKITLECSQTMGHDKMYWYQQDPGMELHLIHYSYGVNSTEKGDLSSESTVSRIRTEHFPLTLESARPSHTSQYLCASSFTGDAFFGQGTRLTVV.

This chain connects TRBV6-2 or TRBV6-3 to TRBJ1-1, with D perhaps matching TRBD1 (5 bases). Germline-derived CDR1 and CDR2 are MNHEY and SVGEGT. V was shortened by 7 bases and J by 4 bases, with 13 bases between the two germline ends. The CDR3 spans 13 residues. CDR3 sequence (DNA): TGTGCCAGCACCAGGGACGGGAGCACTGAAGCTTTCTTT. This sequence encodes CASTRDGSTEAFF.

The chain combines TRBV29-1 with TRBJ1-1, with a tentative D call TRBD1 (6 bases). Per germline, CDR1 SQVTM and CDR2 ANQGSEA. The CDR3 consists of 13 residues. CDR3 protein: CRLALPRQAEAFF. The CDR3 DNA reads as TGCAGACTCGCCCTTCCTAGACAGGCTGAAGCTTTCTTT.

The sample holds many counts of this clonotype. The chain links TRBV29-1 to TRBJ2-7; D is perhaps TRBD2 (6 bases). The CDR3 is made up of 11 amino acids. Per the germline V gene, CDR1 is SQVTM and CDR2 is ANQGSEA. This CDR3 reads CAGTSSYEQYF. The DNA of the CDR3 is TGCGCGGGGACGAGCTCCTACGAGCAGTACTTC.

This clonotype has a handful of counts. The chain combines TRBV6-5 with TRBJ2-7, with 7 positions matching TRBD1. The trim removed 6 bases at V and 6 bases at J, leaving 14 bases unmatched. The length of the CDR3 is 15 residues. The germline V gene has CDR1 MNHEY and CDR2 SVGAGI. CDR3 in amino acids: CASRTRQGYRGEQYF. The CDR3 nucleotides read TGTGCCAGCAGGACCCGACAGGGTTACCGCGGCGAGCAGTACTTC.

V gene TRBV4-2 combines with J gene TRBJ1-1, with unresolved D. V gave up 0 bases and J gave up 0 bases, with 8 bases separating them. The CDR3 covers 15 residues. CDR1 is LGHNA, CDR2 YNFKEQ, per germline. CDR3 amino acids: CASSQEEGMNTEAFF. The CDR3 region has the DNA TGTGCCAGCAGCCAAGAAGAGGGAATGAACACTGAAGCTTTCTTT.

CDR3 nucleotide sequence: TGTGCCAGCAGTTACTCGACTCACTACTATGGCTACACCTTC. Translated, it gives CASSYSTHYYGYTF. V and J are TRBV6-5 and TRBJ1-2; D gene unclear. V dropped 0 bases and J dropped 3 bases, with 8 bases sitting between them. Per the germline V gene, CDR1 is MNHEY and CDR2 is SVGAGI. This CDR3 is 14 amino acids long.

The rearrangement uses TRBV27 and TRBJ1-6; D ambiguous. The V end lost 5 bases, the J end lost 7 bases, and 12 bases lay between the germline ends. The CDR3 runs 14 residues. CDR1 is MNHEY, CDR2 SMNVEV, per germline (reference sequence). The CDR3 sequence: CASSPTVLNSPLHF. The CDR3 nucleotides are TGTGCCAGCAGTCCTACAGTGCTGAATTCACCCCTCCACTTT.

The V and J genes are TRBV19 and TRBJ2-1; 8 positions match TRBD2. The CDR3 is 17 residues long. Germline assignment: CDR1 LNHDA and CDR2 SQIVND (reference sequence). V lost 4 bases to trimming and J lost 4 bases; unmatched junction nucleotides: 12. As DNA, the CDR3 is TGTGCCAGTAGTACCCTCTCCTGGACTAGCCGGTACAATGAGCAGTTCTTC. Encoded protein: CASSTLSWTSRYNEQFF.

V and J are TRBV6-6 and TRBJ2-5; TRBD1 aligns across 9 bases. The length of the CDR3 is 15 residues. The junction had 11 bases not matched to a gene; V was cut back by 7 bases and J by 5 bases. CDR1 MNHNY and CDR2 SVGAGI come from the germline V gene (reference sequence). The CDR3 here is CASINRDRATETQYF. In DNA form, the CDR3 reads TGTGCCAGCATCAACAGGGACAGGGCAACGGAGACCCAGTACTTC.

The CDR3 region has the DNA TGCAGCGTTGGGCTGGGTGCGAATGGCTACACCTTC. It is translated as CSVGLGANGYTF. The chain has TRBV29-1 and TRBJ1-2; D ambiguous. V was shortened by 4 bases and J by 6 bases, with 12 bases between the two germline ends. Germline values: CDR1 SQVTM, CDR2 ANQGSEA. The CDR3 totals 12 residues.

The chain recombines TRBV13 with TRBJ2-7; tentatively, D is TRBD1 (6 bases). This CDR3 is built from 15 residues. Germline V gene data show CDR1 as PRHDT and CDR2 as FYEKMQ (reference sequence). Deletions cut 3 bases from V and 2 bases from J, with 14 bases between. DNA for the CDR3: TGTGCCAGCAGCTTGGGACACCAGAATCCCTACGAGCAGTACTTC. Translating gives CASSLGHQNPYEQYF.

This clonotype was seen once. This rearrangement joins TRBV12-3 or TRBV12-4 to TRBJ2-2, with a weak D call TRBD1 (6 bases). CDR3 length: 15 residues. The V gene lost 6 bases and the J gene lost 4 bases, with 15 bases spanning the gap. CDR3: CASRFQAGATGELFF. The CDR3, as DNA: TGTGCCAGCAGGTTCCAGGCAGGGGCCACCGGGGAGCTGTTTTTT.

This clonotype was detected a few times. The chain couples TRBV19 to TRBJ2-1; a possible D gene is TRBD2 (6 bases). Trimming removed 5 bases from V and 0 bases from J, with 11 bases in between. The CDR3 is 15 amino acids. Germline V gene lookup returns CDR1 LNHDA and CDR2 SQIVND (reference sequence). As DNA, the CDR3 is TGTGCCAGTAGTCGGGACTCGAGCTCCTACAATGAGCAGTTCTTC. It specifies CASSRDSSSYNEQFF.

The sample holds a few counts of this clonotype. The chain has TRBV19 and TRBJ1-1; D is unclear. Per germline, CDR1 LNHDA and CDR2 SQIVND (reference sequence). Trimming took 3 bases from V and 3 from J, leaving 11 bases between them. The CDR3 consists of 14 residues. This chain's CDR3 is CASSMGLLDTEAFF. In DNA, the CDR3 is TGTGCCAGTAGTATGGGCCTGTTGGACACTGAAGCTTTCTTT.

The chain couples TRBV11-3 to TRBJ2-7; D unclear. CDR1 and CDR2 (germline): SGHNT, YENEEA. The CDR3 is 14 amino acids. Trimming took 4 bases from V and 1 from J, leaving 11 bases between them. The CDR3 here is CASSSYDISYEQYF. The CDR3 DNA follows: TGTGCCAGCAGCTCTTACGACATATCCTACGAGCAGTACTTC.

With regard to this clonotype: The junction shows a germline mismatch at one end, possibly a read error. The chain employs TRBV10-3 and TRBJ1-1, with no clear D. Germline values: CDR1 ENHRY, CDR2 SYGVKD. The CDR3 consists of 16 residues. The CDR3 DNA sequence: TGTGCCAGCAGTTACTCCGGCGGCCTGGGGAACACTGAAGCTTTCTTT. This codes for CASSYSGGLGNTEAFF.

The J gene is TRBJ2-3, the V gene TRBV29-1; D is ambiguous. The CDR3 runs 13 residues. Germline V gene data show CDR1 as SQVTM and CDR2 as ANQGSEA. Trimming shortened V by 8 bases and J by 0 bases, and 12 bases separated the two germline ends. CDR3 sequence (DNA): TGCAGCATCTCGTTCACTAGCACAGATACGCAGTATTTT. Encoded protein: CSISFTSTDTQYF.

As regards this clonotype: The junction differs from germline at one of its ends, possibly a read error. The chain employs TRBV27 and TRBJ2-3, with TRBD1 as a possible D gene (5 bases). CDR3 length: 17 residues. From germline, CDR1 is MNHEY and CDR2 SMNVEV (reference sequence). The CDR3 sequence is CVSSDAARIGGTDTQYF. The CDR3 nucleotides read TGTGTCAGCAGTGATGCGGCCCGGATAGGGGGCACAGATACGCAGTATTTT.